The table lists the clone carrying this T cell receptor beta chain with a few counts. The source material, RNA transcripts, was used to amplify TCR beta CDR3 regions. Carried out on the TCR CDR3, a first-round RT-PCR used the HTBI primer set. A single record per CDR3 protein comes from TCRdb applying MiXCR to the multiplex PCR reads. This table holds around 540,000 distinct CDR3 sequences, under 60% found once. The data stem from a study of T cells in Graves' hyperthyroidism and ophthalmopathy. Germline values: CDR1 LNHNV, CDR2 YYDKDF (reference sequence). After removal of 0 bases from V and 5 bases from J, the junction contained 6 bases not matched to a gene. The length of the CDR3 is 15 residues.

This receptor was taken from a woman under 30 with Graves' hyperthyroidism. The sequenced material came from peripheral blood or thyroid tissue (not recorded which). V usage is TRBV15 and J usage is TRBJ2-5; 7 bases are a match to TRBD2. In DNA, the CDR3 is TGTGCCACCAGCAGAGATCTTTCCGGGGGGGAGACCCAGTACTTC. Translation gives CATSRDLSGGETQYF.